Shown below are 24 T cell receptor beta chains from a single sample sequenced in a study of T cell clones after liver transplantation. Sequencing was performed with immunoSEQ multiplex PCR; in TCRdb, only in-frame clones are kept and a portion is missing. Of 68,000 or so clones detected, 80% to 95% appear once; the ten largest clones hold less than 1%. The specimen comprised CD4+ T cells from blood, sampled roughly 25 months after liver transplant. The receptors derive from a human patient who received a liver transplant. T cells may partly derive from the graft donor.

The CDR3 sequence is CASSKTGVTGELFF. The DNA of the CDR3 is TGTGCCAGCAGCAAAACGGGGGTAACGGGGGAGCTGTTTTTT. The rearrangement links TRBV7-9 to TRBJ2-2; weak D call: TRBD2 (6 bases). Per germline, CDR1 SEHNR and CDR2 FQNEAQ (reference sequence). V was clipped by 5 bases and J by 8 bases, with 15 bases between them. This CDR3 comprises 14 residues.

The DNA of the CDR3 is TGTGCCATCAGTGAGTCTAGCGGGAGGCCAGATACGCAGTATTTT. Translated: CAISESSGRPDTQYF. The V call is TRBV10-3, the J call TRBJ2-3; 10 nucleotides line up with TRBD2. The CDR3 has 15 residues. The J segment lost 4 bases and the V segment lost 0 bases, leaving 1 base of the junction unmatched. The germline V gene encodes CDR1 ENHRY and CDR2 SYGVKD.

The chain recombines TRBV27 with TRBJ1-5; 8 nucleotides agree with TRBD1. The germline V gene encodes CDR1 MNHEY and CDR2 SMNVEV (reference sequence). The ends lost 5 bases at V and 7 bases at J; junction bases unmatched: 16. This CDR3 is 17 amino acids long. Here the CDR3 reads CASSRTWAQGDRQPQHF. The CDR3, as DNA: TGTGCCAGCAGTCGCACCTGGGCCCAGGGGGACAGGCAGCCCCAGCATTTT.

The V call is TRBV19, the J call TRBJ2-3; 7 positions agree with TRBD1. CDR3 length: 15 residues. The germline gives CDR1 LNHDA, CDR2 SQIVND (reference sequence). The V segment lost 7 bases and the J segment 1 base; nucleotides outside the gene matches: 8. For the CDR3, the DNA is TGTGCCAGTACCTCAGGGGGAGTGGGCACAGATACGCAGTATTTT. Translating it yields CASTSGGVGTDTQYF.

The CDR3 sequence is CSVEGTGATNEKLFF. The CDR3 DNA follows: TGCAGCGTTGAGGGGACAGGAGCAACTAATGAAAAACTGTTTTTT. V is TRBV29-1 and J is TRBJ1-4; 8 nucleotides match TRBD1. Trimming at V came to 3 bases and at J to 0 bases, leaving 3 bases not matched to a gene. The CDR3 is 15 amino acids. Germline assignment: CDR1 SQVTM and CDR2 ANQGSEA. The complete variable domain, with remaining parts taken from reference TRBV29-1 and TRBJ1-4, reads SAVISQKPSRDICQRGTSLTIQCQVDSQVTMMFWYRQQPGQSLTLIATANQGSEATYESGFVIDKFPISRPNLTFSTLTVSNMSPEDSSIYLCSVEGTGATNEKLFFGSGTQLSVL.

This chain connects TRBV4-1 to TRBJ2-7, with TRBD1 matching 9 bases. The CDR3 length is 16 residues. Germline CDR1 and CDR2: MGHRA and YSYEKL. Losses at the gene ends were 4 bases for V and 1 base for J; bases not matched to a gene: 8. The chain's CDR3 is CASSLPRTGESYEQYF. The DNA of the CDR3 is TGCGCCAGCAGCCTACCAAGGACAGGGGAGTCCTACGAGCAGTACTTC.

The genes are TRBV5-1 and TRBJ2-7; TRBD1 or TRBD2 may be the D gene (6 bases each). The CDR3 loop spans 16 amino acids. With 1 base removed from V and 4 bases from J, the gap between germline ends came to 18 bases. Germline values: CDR1 SGHRS, CDR2 YFSETQ. The CDR3 region is CASSLRTSRGGYEQYF. DNA of the CDR3: TGCGCCAGCAGCTTGAGGACAAGCCGAGGGGGGTACGAGCAGTACTTC.

The V and J genes are TRBV6-1 and TRBJ1-5, with 7 bases matching TRBD1. The V gene's germline CDR1 is MNHNS and CDR2 SASEGT. CDR3 length equals 14 residues. Trimming at V came to 1 base and at J to 7 bases, leaving 4 bases not matched to a gene. CDR3 nucleotide sequence: TGTGCCAGCAGTGAAGACAGGGGTGGCCAGCCCCAGCATTTT. This codes for CASSEDRGGQPQHF.

This clone appeared a single time. The chain links TRBV7-2 to TRBJ2-5; D is unresolved. CDR1 and CDR2 (germline): SGHTA, FQGNSA. V was shortened by 5 bases and J by 1 base, with 11 bases between the two germline ends. The CDR3 contains 14 residues. CDR3 coding DNA: TGTGCCAGCAGCGGACGACGGAGCCAAGAGACCCAGTACTTC. It yields the protein CASSGRRSQETQYF.

The genes are TRBV28 and TRBJ1-5; the match to TRBD1 covers 7 bases. CDR3 length: 19 residues. The V gene's germline CDR1 is MDHEN and CDR2 SYDVKM. After removal of 4 bases from V and 1 base from J, the junction contained 16 bases not matched to a gene. The CDR3, as DNA: TGTGCCAGCAGTTCAAAGGAGGGGGCCGGGGTGCGAAGCAATCAGCCCCAGCATTTT. Residues: CASSSKEGAGVRSNQPQHF.

The rearrangement uses TRBV5-5 and TRBJ2-5; D not resolved. Germline V CDR1 and CDR2: SGHKS, YYEKEE (reference sequence). The V end lost 0 bases, the J end lost 1 base, and 4 bases lay between the germline ends. The CDR3 is 13 amino acids. In DNA, the CDR3 is TGTGCCAGCAGCTTGGGCAGCCAAGAGACCCAGTACTTC. It codes for CASSLGSQETQYF. The entire variable domain, with the rest obtained from reference TRBV5-5 and TRBJ2-5, is as follows: DAGVTQSPTHLIKTRGQQVTLRCSPISGHKSVSWYQQVLGQGPQFIFQYYEKEERGRGNFPDRFSARQFPNYSSELNVNALLLGDSALYLCASSLGSQETQYFGPGTRLLVL.

As concerns this clone: Other DNA sequences within the sample encode an identical CDR3. The V call is TRBV28, the J call TRBJ1-5; D ambiguous. CDR1 MDHEN and CDR2 SYDVKM come from the germline V gene. V shed 6 bases and J shed 4 bases, with 4 bases lying between them. The CDR3 length is 11 residues. Here the CDR3 DNA reads TGTGCCAGCAGCTTAAATCAGCCCCAGCATTTT. Translating gives CASSLNQPQHF.

The chain combines TRBV7-2 with TRBJ2-1; 8 nucleotides match TRBD1. The germline V gene has CDR1 SGHTA and CDR2 FQGNSA. The J segment lost 7 bases and the V segment lost 6 bases, leaving 17 bases of the junction unmatched. The CDR3 totals 17 residues. CDR3 in DNA: TGTGCCAGCAGTTCAGGGGGCGCAATGTTAAGTGGGAATGAGCAGTTCTTC. Its translation: CASSSGGAMLSGNEQFF.

V usage is TRBV13 and J usage is TRBJ1-4, with TRBD1 as a possible D gene (5 bases). Germline V gene sequence: CDR1 PRHDT, CDR2 FYEKMQ (reference sequence). The CDR3 extends over 16 amino acids. Trimming pared 5 bases from V and 13 bases from J, leaving 26 bases between. CDR3 amino acids: CASSQGLPGTDGRLFF. For the CDR3, the DNA is TGTGCCAGCAGCCAAGGGCTCCCCGGGACGGACGGTAGACTGTTTTTT.

The chain is built from TRBV7-2 and TRBJ2-1, with 11 bases that match TRBD2. The V gene's germline CDR1 is SGHTA and CDR2 FQGNSA. The trim removed 4 bases at V and 4 bases at J, leaving 3 bases unmatched. The CDR3 has 15 amino acids. The CDR3 reads CASSSGLAVYNEQFF. CDR3 nucleotide sequence: TGTGCCAGCAGCTCGGGACTAGCGGTATACAATGAGCAGTTCTTC.

This rearrangement joins TRBV4-3 to TRBJ2-2; D not resolved. This CDR3 spans 15 amino acids. Trimming removed 0 bases from V and 8 bases from J, with 13 bases in between. Per the germline V gene, CDR1 is LGHNA and CDR2 is YSLEER. The CDR3 here is CASSQDEQYLGELFF. Here the CDR3 DNA reads TGCGCCAGCAGCCAAGATGAACAGTACCTGGGGGAGCTGTTTTTT.

The chain joins TRBV7-3 to TRBJ2-1, with D perhaps given as TRBD1 or TRBD2 (6 bases each). Trimming stripped 2 bases from V and 10 bases from J, with 15 bases between. Germline V gene lookup returns CDR1 SGHTA and CDR2 FQGTGA. This CDR3 is built from 14 residues. The CDR3 DNA reads TGTGCCAGCAGCTTAGGGCGGGACAAATTCGAGCAGTTCTTC. Translation gives CASSLGRDKFEQFF.

J is TRBJ2-7 and V is TRBV5-1; 9 bases are shared with TRBD2. The CDR3 sequence is 15 residues long. Per the germline V gene, CDR1 is SGHRS and CDR2 is YFSETQ. J gave up 6 bases and V 3 bases, and 10 bases lay outside the gene matches. The CDR3 DNA reads as TGCGCCAGCAGCTCCGTAGCGGGAGCCTCTCTCGAGCAGTACTTC. Translated, it gives CASSSVAGASLEQYF. Combining the CDR3 with reference TRBV5-1 and TRBJ2-7 gives the whole variable domain KAGVTQTPRYLIKTRGQQVTLSCSPISGHRSVSWYQQTPGQGLQFLFEYFSETQRNKGNFPGRFSGRQFSNSRSEMNVSTLELGDSALYLCASSSVAGASLEQYFGPGTRLTVT.

This rearrangement joins TRBV5-1 to TRBJ1-3; TRBD1 agrees at 8 bases. V lost 5 bases, J lost 3 bases, and 4 bases stayed unmatched. This CDR3 contains 14 residues. The germline V gene encodes CDR1 SGHRS and CDR2 YFSETQ. The chain's CDR3 is CASRSQGVGNTIYF. The CDR3 DNA is TGCGCCAGCAGGTCACAGGGGGTTGGAAACACCATATATTTT.

The chain is built from TRBV5-1 and TRBJ2-6; D may be TRBD2 (5 bases). This CDR3 is built from 15 residues. Trimming took off 4 bases at V and 4 bases at J, with 12 bases between the two ends. Germline V gene data show CDR1 as SGHRS and CDR2 as YFSETQ. CDR3 sequence reads: CASSEAAAGANVLTF. For the CDR3, the DNA is TGCGCCAGCAGCGAAGCGGCTGCAGGGGCCAACGTCCTGACTTTC.

This chain links TRBV5-4 with TRBJ2-7; a possible D gene is TRBD1 (7 bases). This CDR3 is built from 13 residues. Trimming took off 2 bases at V and 11 bases at J, with 17 bases between the two ends. CDR1 and CDR2 (germline): SGHNT, YYREEE (reference sequence). This chain's CDR3 is CASSFKEGAREYF. As DNA, the CDR3 is TGTGCCAGCAGCTTTAAGGAGGGGGCAAGGGAGTACTTC. Supplemented by reference TRBV5-4 and TRBJ2-7, the full variable domain reads ETGVTQSPTHLIKTRGQQVTLRCSSQSGHNTVSWYQQALGQGPQFIFQYYREEENGRGNFPPRFSGLQFPNYSSELNVNALELDDSALYLCASSFKEGAREYFGPGTRLTVT.

A few counts support this clone. This chain uses TRBV7-2 with TRBJ2-5, with 9 bases that match TRBD1. CDR1 and CDR2 (germline): SGHTA, FQGNSA. V dropped 5 bases and J dropped 1; count of bases not matched to a gene: 8. The CDR3 spans 16 residues. The CDR3 loop is CASSPGGTGSQETQYF. In DNA form, the CDR3 reads TGTGCCAGCAGCCCAGGGGGGACAGGGTCCCAAGAGACCCAGTACTTC.

V and J are TRBV2 and TRBJ1-3, with D unclear. Germline V gene data show CDR1 as SNHLY and CDR2 as FYNNEI. V was trimmed by 6 bases and J by 4 bases, leaving 10 bases between them. CDR3 length: 13 amino acids. CDR3 nucleotide sequence: TGTGCCAGCAGGGAGGCAGAAGGAAACACCATATATTTT. This codes for CASREAEGNTIYF.

V and J are TRBV10-2 and TRBJ1-5, with D unclear. The CDR3 is 12 residues long. The germline V gene encodes CDR1 WSHSY and CDR2 SAAADI. V lost 2 bases to trimming and J lost 4 bases, with 3 bases between them. DNA of the CDR3: TGCGCCAGCAGTGAGATAAATCAGCCCCAGCATTTT. Its translation: CASSEINQPQHF.